The subject of this entry is one T cell receptor beta chain. Its antigen is not identified. PCR amplification relied on 60 Vbeta primers (plus 13 Jbeta primers). Sequencing was performed with immunoSEQ multiplex PCR; in TCRdb, only in-frame clones are kept and a portion is missing. Seen here are under 130,000 clones, roughly 15% observed once, and the top ten hold 0.8% to 0.95%. This sample was included in a study of cytomegalovirus exposure and HLA in healthy donors. Findings and limits, study-wide: A further, later analysis showed that HLA-associated TCR beta chains (compared with equally common others) were more clonally expanded. Cytomegalovirus-associated status was assigned to 164 TCR beta chains.

The CDR3 has 15 residues. Germline CDR1 and CDR2: LGHNA and YSLEER. Trimming at V came to 9 bases and at J to 4 bases, leaving 7 bases not matched to a gene. Material: PBMCs. The TCR sequence derives from a female donor in good health and CMV-seronegative. The V and J genes are TRBV4-3 and TRBJ2-1; the match to TRBD2 covers 12 bases. CDR3 bases: TGCGCCAGTTCTAGCGGGAGGGCCCGATACAATGAGCAGTTCTTC. It translates to CASSSGRARYNEQFF.